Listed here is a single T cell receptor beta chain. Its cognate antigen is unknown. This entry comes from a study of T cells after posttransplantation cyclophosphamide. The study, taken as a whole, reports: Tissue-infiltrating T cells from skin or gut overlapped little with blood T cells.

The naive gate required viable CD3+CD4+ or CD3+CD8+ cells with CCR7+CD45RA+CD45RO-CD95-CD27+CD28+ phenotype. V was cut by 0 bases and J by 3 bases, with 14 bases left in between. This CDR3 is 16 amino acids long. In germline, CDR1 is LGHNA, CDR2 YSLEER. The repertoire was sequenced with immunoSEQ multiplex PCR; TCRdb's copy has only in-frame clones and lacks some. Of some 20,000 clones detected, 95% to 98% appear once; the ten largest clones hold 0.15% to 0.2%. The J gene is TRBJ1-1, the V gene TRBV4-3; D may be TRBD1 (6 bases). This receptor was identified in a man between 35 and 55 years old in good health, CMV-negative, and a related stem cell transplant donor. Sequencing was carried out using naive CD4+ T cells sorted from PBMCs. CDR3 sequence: CASSQELIQGHTEAFF. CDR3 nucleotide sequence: TGCGCCAGCAGCCAAGAGTTAATACAGGGTCACACTGAAGCTTTCTTT.